This T cell receptor (beta chain) was captured by sequencing in a study of spatial heterogeneity in lung cancer. Every TCR cDNA molecule bore its own unique molecular identifier. TCRdb re-analysed the 5' RACE reads in MiXCR, keeping a single row per CDR3 protein. The table includes more than 700 distinct CDR3 sequences, about a third detected once. Within the sample, this clonotype is large. Its target is not known. Study-level findings and limits: Intratumoral expanded alpha and beta TCR counts were found to track tumor mutation counts. Estimated TCR-seq coverage of tumor T cells was only roughly 7% for alpha chains. For beta chains, the corresponding estimate was about 12%.

Indicated time point: sample taken at primary tumor resection. Around 68 TRACERx patients with early, untreated non-small cell lung cancer donated samples. In each case, whole RNA from tumor, nontumor lung or frozen PBMC was sequenced unsorted. The CDR3 loop spans 16 amino acids. CDR1 is MNHEY and CDR2 is SVGEGT in the germline V gene. Losses at the gene ends were 0 bases for V and 3 bases for J; bases not matched to a gene: 4. The receptor was isolated from a male donor with early-stage non-small cell lung cancer. This specimen consisted of lung tumor tissue, obtained at surgery. V is TRBV6-2 or TRBV6-3 and J is TRBJ2-7, with 11 nucleotides matching TRBD2. The CDR3: CASSYSRLAGGYEQYF. The DNA for the CDR3 is TGTGCCAGCAGTTACTCCCGGCTAGCGGGGGGCTACGAGCAGTACTTC.